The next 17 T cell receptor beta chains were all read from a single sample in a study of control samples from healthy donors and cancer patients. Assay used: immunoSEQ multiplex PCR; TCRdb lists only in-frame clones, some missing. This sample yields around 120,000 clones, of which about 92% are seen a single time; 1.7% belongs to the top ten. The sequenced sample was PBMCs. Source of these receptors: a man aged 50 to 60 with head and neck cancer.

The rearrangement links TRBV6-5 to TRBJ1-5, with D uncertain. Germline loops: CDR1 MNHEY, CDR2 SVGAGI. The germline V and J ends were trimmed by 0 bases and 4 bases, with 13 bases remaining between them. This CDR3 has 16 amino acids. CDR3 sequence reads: CASSYSLLRVNQPQHF. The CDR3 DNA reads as TGTGCCAGCAGTTACTCTTTACTGCGTGTAAATCAGCCCCAGCATTTT.

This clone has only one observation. CDR3 in amino acids: CASSEEPILAGIQETQYF. Here the CDR3 DNA reads TGTGCCAGCAGTGAAGAACCCATCCTAGCGGGCATCCAAGAGACCCAGTACTTC. The chain links TRBV2 to TRBJ2-5, with TRBD2 matching over 8 bases. Germline V gene sequence: CDR1 SNHLY, CDR2 FYNNEI. After removal of 1 base from V and 1 base from J, the junction contained 11 bases not matched to a gene. The CDR3 sequence is 18 residues long.

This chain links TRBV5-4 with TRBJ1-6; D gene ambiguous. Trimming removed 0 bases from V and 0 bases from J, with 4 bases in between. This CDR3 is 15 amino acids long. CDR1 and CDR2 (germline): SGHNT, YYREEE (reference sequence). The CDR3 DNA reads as TGTGCCAGCAGCTTGGGTCGCTCCTATAATTCACCCCTCCACTTT. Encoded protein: CASSLGRSYNSPLHF.

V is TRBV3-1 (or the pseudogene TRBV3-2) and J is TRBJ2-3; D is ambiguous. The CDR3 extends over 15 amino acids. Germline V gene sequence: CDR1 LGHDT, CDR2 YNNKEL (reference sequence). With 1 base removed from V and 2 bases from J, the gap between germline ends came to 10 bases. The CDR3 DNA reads TGTGCCAGCAGCCAAGTTCGGGCTACCACAGATACGCAGTATTTT. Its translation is CASSQVRATTDTQYF.

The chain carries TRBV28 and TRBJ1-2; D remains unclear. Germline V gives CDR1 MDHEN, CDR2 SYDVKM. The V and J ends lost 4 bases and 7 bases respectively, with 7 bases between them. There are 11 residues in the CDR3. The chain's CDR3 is CASSSRRGYTF. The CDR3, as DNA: TGTGCCAGCAGTTCCCGTCGTGGCTACACCTTC.

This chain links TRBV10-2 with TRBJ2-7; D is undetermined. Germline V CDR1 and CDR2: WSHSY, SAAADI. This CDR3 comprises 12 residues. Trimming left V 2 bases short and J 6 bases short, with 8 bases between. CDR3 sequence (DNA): TGCGCCAGCAGTGAGATGGACCCCGAGCAGTACTTC. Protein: CASSEMDPEQYF.

The CDR3 nucleotides read TGTGCCAGCACTTTTTCTTCCGGCTACGAGCAGTACTTC. Its translation: CASTFSSGYEQYF. This sequence joins TRBV6-5 and TRBJ2-7; D is ambiguous. Per germline, CDR1 MNHEY and CDR2 SVGAGI. Trimming shortened V by 7 bases and J by 3 bases, and 13 bases separated the two germline ends. This CDR3 is 13 amino acids long.

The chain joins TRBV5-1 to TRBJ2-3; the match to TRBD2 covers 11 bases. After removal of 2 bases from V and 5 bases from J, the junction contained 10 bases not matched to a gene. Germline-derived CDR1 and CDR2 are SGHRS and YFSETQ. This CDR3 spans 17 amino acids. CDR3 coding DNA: TGCGCCAGCAGCTTCGCGGGACTAGCGGCTCCGGGAGATACGCAGTATTTT. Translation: CASSFAGLAAPGDTQYF.

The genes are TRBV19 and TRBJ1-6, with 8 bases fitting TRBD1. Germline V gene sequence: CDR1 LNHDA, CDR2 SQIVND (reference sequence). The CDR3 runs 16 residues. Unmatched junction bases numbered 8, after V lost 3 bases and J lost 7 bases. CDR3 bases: TGTGCCAGTAGTATGGGGACGGACAGGGTCAATTCACCCCTCCACTTT. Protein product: CASSMGTDRVNSPLHF.

CDR3 bases: TGCGCCAGCAGCGAACGTACAGGGCCCAATCAGCCCCAGCATTTT. Its protein product is CASSERTGPNQPQHF. This chain uses TRBV5-1 with TRBJ1-5; D may be TRBD1 (6 bases). CDR1 and CDR2 (germline): SGHRS, YFSETQ. The ends were cut back, 4 bases at V and 3 bases at J, with 14 bases in the middle. The CDR3 runs to 15 residues.

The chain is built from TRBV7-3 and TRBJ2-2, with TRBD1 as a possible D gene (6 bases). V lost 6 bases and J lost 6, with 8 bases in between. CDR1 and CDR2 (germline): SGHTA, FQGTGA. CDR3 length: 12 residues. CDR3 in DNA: TGTGCCAGCAGAGAGGGGGCCGGGGAGCTGTTTTTT. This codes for CASREGAGELFF.

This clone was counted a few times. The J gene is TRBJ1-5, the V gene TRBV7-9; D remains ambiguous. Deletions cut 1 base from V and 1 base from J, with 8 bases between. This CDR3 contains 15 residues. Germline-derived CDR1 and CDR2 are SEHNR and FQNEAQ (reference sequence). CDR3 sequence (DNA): TGTGCCAGCAGCTTAGAGTTCGAGAGCAATCAGCCCCAGCATTTT. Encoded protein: CASSLEFESNQPQHF.

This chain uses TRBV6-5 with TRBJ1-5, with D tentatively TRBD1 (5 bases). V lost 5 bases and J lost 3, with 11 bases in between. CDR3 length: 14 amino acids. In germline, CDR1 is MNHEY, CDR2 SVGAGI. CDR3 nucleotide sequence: TGTGCCAGCAGTCGTGACAGCCCCAATCAGCCCCAGCATTTT. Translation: CASSRDSPNQPQHF.

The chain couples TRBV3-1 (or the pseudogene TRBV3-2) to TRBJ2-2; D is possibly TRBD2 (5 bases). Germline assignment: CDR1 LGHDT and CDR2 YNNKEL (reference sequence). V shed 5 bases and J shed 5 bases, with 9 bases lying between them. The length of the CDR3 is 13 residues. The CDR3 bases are TGTGCCAGCAGCTTTAGGGAGACCGGGGAGCTGTTTTTT. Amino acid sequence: CASSFRETGELFF.

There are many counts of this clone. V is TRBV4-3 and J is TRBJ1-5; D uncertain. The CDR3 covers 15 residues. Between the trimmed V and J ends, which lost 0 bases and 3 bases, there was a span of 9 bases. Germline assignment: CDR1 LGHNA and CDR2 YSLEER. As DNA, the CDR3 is TGCGCCAGCAGCCAAGATCGGTCTTACAATCAGCCCCAGCATTTT. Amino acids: CASSQDRSYNQPQHF.

This CDR3 reads CASSQVGGRNTIYF. The CDR3 DNA is TGTGCCAGCAGCCAAGTAGGGGGCCGAAACACCATATATTTT. V and J are TRBV4-2 and TRBJ1-3; 7 bases are a match to TRBD1. V trimming: 1 base; J trimming: 5 bases; junction bases outside the gene matches: 2. CDR3 length equals 14 residues. Germline V CDR1 and CDR2: LGHNA, YNFKEQ.

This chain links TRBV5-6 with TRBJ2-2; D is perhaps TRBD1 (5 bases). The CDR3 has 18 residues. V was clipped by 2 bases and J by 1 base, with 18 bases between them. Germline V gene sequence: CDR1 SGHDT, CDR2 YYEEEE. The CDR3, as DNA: TGTGCCAGCAGCTTCAGTTCCGTTTCAGGGCGGAACACCGGGGAGCTGTTTTTT. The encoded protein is CASSFSSVSGRNTGELFF.